This T cell receptor beta chain emerged from a study of post-analysis software for immune sequencing data (dated by TCRdb to about 2015). Turning to the overall study: Recorded disease courses included relapsing-remitting, secondary progressive and progressive-relapsing multiple sclerosis, with some patients lacking subtype annotation. The patient repertoires were set against around eleven previously published healthy control repertoires from donors whose ages ranged from about 6 to 27 years. A subset of samples was prepared in parallel using single-end sample barcoding, then pooled and co-amplified after Illumina adapter ligation.

Of note for this clonotype: It has no known antigen specificity. No base quality information exists; no much larger clone differs at one position.

To demonstrate the VDJtools post-analysis software, TCR beta repertoires were profiled from the peripheral blood of roughly 12 young patients with multiple sclerosis. The multiple sclerosis patients were children and adolescents between roughly 6 and 17 years of age. The receptor library was made with PCR. The instrument given in TCRdb is Illumina HiSeq 2500. To reduce PCR and sequencing biases, unique molecular identifiers were built into the TCR beta cDNA libraries. Approximately 500,000 cDNA molecules were obtained for every 1 to 10 million input T cells, so each molecule roughly corresponded to one T cell. Patient libraries were prepared and sequenced with the same protocol used for the earlier healthy control dataset. Samples belonging to the same batch were prepared together, multiplexed and sequenced on a shared HiSeq lane. The authors' analysis ran thus. Raw barcoded reads were processed with MIGEC, discarding single-read molecular identifier groups before consensus assembly and CDR3 extraction. Clonotype tables were post-analysed with VDJtools, normalizing diversity by down-sampling all datasets to the smallest sample size. Repertoire overlap clustering matched CDR3 amino acid but not nucleotide sequences to correct batch-related cross-sample contamination. TCRdb passed the public sequencing reads through fastp at Q25 and MiXCR, retaining productive beta sequences. For every CDR3 protein sequence, its rows merge into one entry that carries the most common genes and DNA. TCRdb's processing, not the authors' own work, is the source of the V and J calls. The sample data list roughly 800,000 distinct CDR3 sequences, and roughly 50% of these were observed just once. Together, the top ten hold 4.6% of the sample.

Paper-wide results and their limitations: Normalized Chao1 diversity was significantly lower in multiple sclerosis patients than controls, suggesting substantial peripheral T-cell clonal expansion. Strong co-clustering of samples prepared in the same batch was shown by direct clustering with F measure, prompting a batch-effect correction. Four to six TRBV segments, including TRBV5-6, TRBV5-1 and TRBV20-1, were significantly more frequent in patients than controls. The multiple sclerosis patient group was slightly younger than the control group.

Based on the germline V gene (reference sequence), the CDR1 and CDR2 sequences are DFQATT and SNEGSKA. The CDR3 sequence holds 14 residues, the cysteine and phenylalanine included. Solely the CDR3 DNA is kept, with 42 bases framed from the first base. Trimming takes 1 base from V and 3 bases from J, and the germline ends sit 12 bases apart. The chain uses TRBV20-1 and TRBJ1-2, with TRBD1 perhaps the D gene, on 5 matching bases. The receptor comes from a girl between 10 and 17 years old with multiple sclerosis. Material: blood. The CDR3 amino acid sequence is: CSARAAGRDYGYTF. The nucleotide sequence is TGCAGTGCTAGAGCGGCAGGGAGAGACTATGGCTACACCTTC.